The 28 T cell receptor beta chains below all came from one sample that was sequenced in a study of regulatory T cells in long-lasting Graves disease. This sample's time point: newly diagnosed GD, antithyroid drugs for less than 3 months. Preparation of the TCR library used RNA extracted from PBMCs. Libraries of TCR beta came from iRepertoire HTBI primers plus Arm-PCR of CDR3 regions. One entry per CDR3 protein, called by TCRdb with MiXCR from the multiplex PCR reads. The table records around 420,000 distinct CDR3 sequences, about 15% of them present only once. This sample also belongs to another study, concerning T cells in Graves' hyperthyroidism and ophthalmopathy.

Source: peripheral blood mononuclear cells (PBMCs), taken at new diagnosis, from a patient treated with antithyroid drugs. These TCRs come from a woman aged 40 to 55 with Graves disease.

Details on this clonotype: Compared with germline, one end of the junction differs, possibly owing to a read error. V and J are TRBV6-2 or TRBV6-3 and TRBJ2-1, with a possible D match to TRBD1 (6 bases). This CDR3 comprises 16 residues. In germline, CDR1 is MNHEY, CDR2 SVGEGT. The CDR3 reads CASSYFPGTIYSEQFF. CDR3 coding DNA: TGTGCCAGCAGTTATTTTCCCGGGACAATATACAGTGAGCAGTTCTTC.

To note about this clonotype: A much larger clone differs by one base, so this may be a read error. The chain carries TRBV30 and TRBJ1-6, with D perhaps TRBD1 (6 bases). This CDR3 comprises 12 residues. The V gene's germline CDR1 is GTSNPN and CDR2 SVGIG (reference sequence). The CDR3 here is CAGSAGDSPLHF. Here the CDR3 DNA reads TGTGCCGGGAGTGCAGGGGATTCACCCCTCCACTTT.

This clonotype was detected many times. The rearrangement uses TRBV3-1 and TRBJ2-7; D gene ambiguous. This CDR3 contains 14 residues. V lost 4 bases, J lost 3 bases, and 13 bases lay in between. Germline loops: CDR1 LGHDT, CDR2 YNNKEL (reference sequence). The CDR3 nucleotides are TGTGCCAGCAGCCCGATGAGTTCCATCTACGAGCAGTACTTC. Its protein is CASSPMSSIYEQYF.

This clonotype was observed a few times. V gene TRBV11-3 combines with J gene TRBJ2-2; 10 bases are a match to TRBD2. J was trimmed by 7 bases and V by 0 bases; bases with no gene match: 8. Germline V gives CDR1 SGHNT, CDR2 YENEEA. The length of the CDR3 is 17 residues. The CDR3 region has the DNA TGTGCCAGCAGCTTAGATACTAGCGGGGAGGTCCACGGGGAGCTGTTTTTT. It encodes CASSLDTSGEVHGELFF.

Remarks on this clonotype: This may be a read error: a much more frequent sequence differs by one nucleotide. J is TRBJ2-1 and V is TRBV10-2; tentatively, D is TRBD1 or TRBD2 (5 bases each). The DNA end lines up better with TRBJ2-5; the J call may be wrong. This CDR3 contains 14 residues. CDR1 and CDR2 from the germline V gene are WSHSY and SAAADI. CDR3 DNA sequence: TGCGCCAGCAGTGGGTCGGGACCCCAAGAGACCCAGTACTTC. Translating it yields CASSGSGPQETQYF.

This clonotype has only one observation. This sequence may be a read error, since a much larger clone differs from it by one base. V is TRBV15 and J is TRBJ2-7; D might be TRBD2 (6 bases). There are 14 residues in the CDR3. Trimming pared 3 bases from V and 3 bases from J, leaving 12 bases between. Germline assignment: CDR1 LNHNV and CDR2 YYDKDF (reference sequence). As DNA, the CDR3 is TGTGCCACCAGCAGTATACGGGACTGCTACGAGCAGTACTTC. Encoded protein: CATSSIRDCYEQYF.

This clonotype showed up just a few times. The V gene is TRBV15, the J gene TRBJ1-2; a weak D match, TRBD1 (5 bases). Germline CDR1 is LNHNV and CDR2 is YYDKDF (reference sequence). V was cut by 0 bases and J by 3 bases, with 11 bases left in between. The length of the CDR3 is 15 residues. This chain's CDR3 is CATSRDKGYDYGYTF. The CDR3 bases are TGTGCCACCAGCAGAGATAAGGGGTATGACTATGGCTACACCTTC.

Regarding this clonotype: A much larger clonotype is one base distant, so this may be a read error. The chain carries TRBV6-1 and TRBJ1-6; no firm D call. This CDR3 spans 15 amino acids. V was shortened by 8 bases and J by 9 bases, with 20 bases between the two germline ends. Germline V gene sequence: CDR1 MNHNS, CDR2 SASEGT. The CDR3 loop is CASGAGPSAGSPLHF. CDR3 DNA sequence: TGTGCCAGCGGTGCTGGGCCTTCTGCGGGTTCACCCCTCCACTTT.

This clonotype was observed many times. V gene TRBV25-1 combines with J gene TRBJ2-2; 8 nucleotides match TRBD1. Per the germline V gene, CDR1 is MGHDK and CDR2 is SYGVNS. The V and J ends lost 0 bases and 0 bases, in that order; junction bases with no gene match: 9. The CDR3 contains 19 residues. The CDR3 coding sequence is TGTGCCAGCAGTGAATATTTCAGGGGGCGATCCCCGAACACCGGGGAGCTGTTTTTT. Translation gives CASSEYFRGRSPNTGELFF.

This clonotype has at least ten counts. This chain's CDR3 is CAISALSGQGARNTIYF. The CDR3 DNA reads TGTGCCATCAGTGCCTTGTCGGGACAGGGGGCGCGAAACACCATATATTTT. The V and J genes are TRBV10-3 and TRBJ1-3, with 12 bases matching TRBD1. The CDR3 sequence is 17 residues long. Germline CDR1 ENHRY, CDR2 SYGVKD. The junction had 9 bases not matched to a gene; V was cut back by 4 bases and J by 5 bases.

This clonotype has a handful of counts. The rearrangement links TRBV29-1 to TRBJ2-3, with D uncertain. CDR1 SQVTM and CDR2 ANQGSEA come from the germline V gene. V shed 4 bases and J shed 1 base, with 15 bases lying between them. CDR3 length equals 15 residues. CDR3 in DNA: TGCAGCGTTGTTGGGTCTCATACTGGCACAGATACGCAGTATTTT. Amino acids: CSVVGSHTGTDTQYF.

This clonotype showed up just a few times. V usage is TRBV5-5 and J usage is TRBJ2-7, with TRBD1 identical over 8 bases. This CDR3 spans 15 amino acids. V gave up 0 bases and J gave up 5 bases; unmatched junction bases: 7. Looked up from germline, CDR1 is SGHKS and CDR2 is YYEKEE (reference sequence). CDR3 nucleotide sequence: TGTGCCAGCAGCTTGGTGGTGTCAGGGGGCGACGAGCAGTACTTC. It codes for CASSLVVSGGDEQYF.

This clonotype was seen repeatedly, ten times or more. The rearrangement links TRBV9 to TRBJ2-7; TRBD2 agrees at 11 bases. The germline V gene encodes CDR1 SGDLS and CDR2 YYNGEE. CDR3 length: 19 residues. Trimming removed 6 bases from V and 2 bases from J; junction bases left unmatched: 19. CDR3 DNA: TGTGCCAGCAACTTCTTCCCCTACCGGAGTAGCGGGAGGGCCTACGAGCAGTACTTC. Amino acids: CASNFFPYRSSGRAYEQYF. The full variable domain, rest sourced from reference TRBV9 and TRBJ2-7, is DSGVTQTPKHLITATGQRVTLRCSPRSGDLSVYWYQQSLDQGLQFLIQYYNGEERAKGNILERFSAQQFPDLHSELNLSSLELGDSALYFCASNFFPYRSSGRAYEQYFGPGTRLTVT.

This clonotype was observed a handful of times. The chain combines TRBV27 with TRBJ2-7, with TRBD1 as a possible D gene (5 bases). The CDR3 is 13 amino acids. In germline, CDR1 is MNHEY, CDR2 SMNVEV (reference sequence). V lost 5 bases to trimming and J lost 0 bases, with 8 bases between them. CDR3 sequence reads: CASSRQPSYEQYF. CDR3 DNA sequence: TGTGCCAGCAGTAGACAGCCCTCCTACGAGCAGTACTTC.

This chain connects TRBV5-5 to TRBJ2-2, with TRBD1 identical over 8 bases. CDR3 size: 17 residues. The ends lost 0 bases at V and 5 bases at J; junction bases unmatched: 9. Germline V gives CDR1 SGHKS, CDR2 YYEKEE (reference sequence). CDR3 protein: CASSLVFQGATTGELFF. Here the CDR3 DNA reads TGTGCCAGCAGCTTGGTTTTTCAGGGGGCGACGACCGGGGAGCTGTTTTTT.

Many counts were recorded for this clonotype. The rearrangement joins TRBV6-1 to TRBJ2-2; D not certain. V lost 4 bases to trimming and J lost 2 bases, with 8 bases between them. Germline values: CDR1 MNHNS, CDR2 SASEGT. This CDR3 comprises 14 residues. The CDR3 sequence is CASSVQLNTGELFF. In DNA form, the CDR3 reads TGTGCCAGCAGTGTACAACTTAACACCGGGGAGCTGTTTTTT.

Regarding this clonotype: This clone may be a read error of a much larger clone one base away. Given the absence of the conserved phenylalanine or tryptophan at the CDR3 end, a read error is likely. This chain joins TRBV19 and TRBJ1-1; 8 bases map to TRBD1. The CDR3 covers 13 residues. Germline-derived CDR1 and CDR2 are LNHDA and SQIVND (reference sequence). V shed 3 bases, J shed 5 bases, and the junction held 2 bases outside the gene matches. DNA of the CDR3: TGTGCCAGTAGTATCGGACAGGGTACTGAAGCTTTCCTT. Its translation: CASSIGQGTEAFL.

The chain joins TRBV9 to TRBJ2-1; 14 bases are a match to TRBD2. The CDR3 runs 20 residues. V was clipped by 4 bases and J by 2 bases; unmatched bases: 14. Germline V gives CDR1 SGDLS, CDR2 YYNGEE. Here the CDR3 DNA reads TGTGCCAGCAGCCTCTCCCCGACTAGCGGGAGGGCCCAAACCTACAATGAGCAGTTCTTC. Its protein product is CASSLSPTSGRAQTYNEQFF.

This clonotype was seen only a few times. V is TRBV10-2 and J is TRBJ2-1; 10 bases are a match to TRBD2. Germline loops: CDR1 WSHSY, CDR2 SAAADI. The CDR3 length is 16 residues. V lost 7 bases to trimming and J lost 6 bases; unmatched junction nucleotides: 12. CDR3 in amino acids: CASIDPGTSVFNEQFF. The CDR3 bases are TGCGCCAGCATCGACCCCGGGACTAGCGTTTTCAATGAGCAGTTCTTC.

This rearrangement joins TRBV25-1 to TRBJ1-4; possibly TRBD1 for D (5 bases). The germline CDR1 and CDR2 sequences are MGHDK and SYGVNS. This CDR3 comprises 14 residues. The V end lost 6 bases, the J end lost 7 bases, and 15 bases lay between the germline ends. The CDR3 DNA sequence: TGTGCCAGCAGCTTACGGGGGTCAGGTGAAAAACTGTTTTTT. It translates to CASSLRGSGEKLFF.

This clonotype was observed a few times. The chain links TRBV29-1 to TRBJ2-7; TRBD1 matches at 10 bases. With 7 bases clipped from V and 3 bases from J, the junction kept 6 bases outside the gene matches. CDR3 size: 13 residues. CDR1 is SQVTM and CDR2 is ANQGSEA in the germline V gene. In nucleotides, the CDR3 is TGCAGCGCTGGGGGACAGGGGATCTACGAGCAGTACTTC. Translation gives CSAGGQGIYEQYF.

This clonotype was observed once. A much larger clone differs by one base, so this may be a read error. The chain uses TRBV6-2 or TRBV6-3 and TRBJ1-1; TRBD1 matches 7 bases. CDR1 and CDR2 (germline): MNHEY, SVGEGT. This CDR3 spans 15 amino acids. This chain's CDR3 is CASSCSIAGQADAFF. CDR3 bases: TGTGCCAGCAGTTGCTCGATCGCCGGACAGGCTGACGCTTTCTTT.

This clonotype was detected ten times or more. The chain couples TRBV7-9 to TRBJ2-7, with 8 bases fitting TRBD1. Germline CDR1 SEHNR, CDR2 FQNEAQ (reference sequence). The J segment lost 6 bases and the V segment lost 1 base, leaving 11 bases of the junction unmatched. The CDR3 is made up of 16 amino acids. CDR3 DNA: TGTGCCAGCAGCTTAGATAGGGCAGGGGGCGCCTTCGAGCAGTACTTC. Protein product: CASSLDRAGGAFEQYF.

The chain's CDR3 is CASSYFLGEQYNEQFF. CDR3 nucleotide sequence: TGTGCCAGCAGTTATTTTTTGGGGGAGCAATACAATGAGCAGTTCTTC. The chain couples TRBV6-5 to TRBJ2-1; D tentatively reads TRBD1 or TRBD2 (5 bases each). The CDR3 is 16 amino acids. CDR1 MNHEY and CDR2 SVGAGI come from the germline V gene. V lost 3 bases and J lost 4, with 16 bases in between.

This clonotype was picked up many times. The CDR3 DNA reads TGTGCCAGCAGTTTAGCGCTATGGACAGATACGCAGTATTTT. This gives the protein CASSLALWTDTQYF. The chain uses TRBV12-3 or TRBV12-4 and TRBJ2-3; no firm D call. This CDR3 is 14 amino acids long. The V gene lost 0 bases and the J gene lost 3 bases, with 7 bases spanning the gap.

For this clonotype: A much larger clone lies a single base off, so this may be a read error. The chain joins TRBV3-1 to TRBJ2-1; D may be TRBD2 (5 bases). Germline loops: CDR1 LGHDT, CDR2 YNNKEL (reference sequence). Trimming removed 0 bases from V and 6 bases from J, with 15 bases in between. The CDR3 extends over 16 amino acids. CDR3 region: CASSQDTELDFNEQFF. The CDR3 coding sequence is TGTGCCAGCAGCCAAGATACGGAACTAGACTTCAATGAGCAGTTCTTC.

This clonotype was seen a handful of times. The chain has TRBV20-1 and TRBJ2-1, with 12 bases matching TRBD2. CDR1 DFQATT and CDR2 SNEGSKA come from the germline V gene (reference sequence). The junction had 3 bases not matched to a gene; V was cut back by 3 bases and J by 6 bases. This CDR3 has 14 amino acids. In DNA form, the CDR3 reads TGCAGTGCTAGCTTGACTAGCGGGGGCAATGAGCAGTTCTTC. This encodes CSASLTSGGNEQFF.

The CDR3 sequence is CASSTGSPGETQYF. The CDR3 region has the DNA TGTGCCAGTAGTACTGGCAGCCCCGGAGAGACCCAGTACTTC. This rearrangement joins TRBV19 to TRBJ2-5, with unresolved D. Germline V lookup: CDR1 LNHDA, CDR2 SQIVND (reference sequence). Trimming cost V 4 bases and J 4 bases, with 13 bases left between them. This CDR3 region has 14 residues.